Listed here are 26 T cell receptor beta chains from one sample, sequenced in a study of siplizumab effects on memory and regulatory T cells. TCRdb's copy holds only in-frame clones and misses some; the assay was immunoSEQ multiplex PCR. In the table there are about 110,000 clones, about 91% of which are singletons. The sample taken for sequencing was Tregs sorted from blood. The receptors shown here come from a human donor in good health.

This sequence joins TRBV5-1 and TRBJ2-7, with TRBD2 as a possible D gene (5 bases). Germline V gene lookup returns CDR1 SGHRS and CDR2 YFSETQ. Trimming removed 4 bases from V and 3 bases from J, with 11 bases in between. The CDR3 totals 13 residues. The CDR3 protein is CASSSGSGYEQYF. The CDR3 nucleotides read TGCGCCAGCAGCAGCGGATCGGGCTACGAGCAGTACTTC.

This rearrangement joins TRBV10-3 to TRBJ1-1, with a weak D call TRBD1 (5 bases). The V end lost 3 bases, the J end lost 6 bases, and 11 bases lay between the germline ends. The CDR3 runs 13 residues. CDR1 ENHRY and CDR2 SYGVKD come from the germline V gene. The CDR3 DNA sequence: TGTGCCATCAGTGAAGGTCAGGGTCCTGAAGCTTTCTTT. This gives the protein CAISEGQGPEAFF.

The V call is TRBV7-9, the J call TRBJ2-6, with 9 nucleotides matching TRBD2. The CDR3 has 18 amino acids. In germline, CDR1 is SEHNR, CDR2 FQNEAQ (reference sequence). J lost 0 bases, V lost 4 bases, and 7 bases had no gene match. The CDR3 spells CASSYLAGKASGANVLTF. The CDR3 DNA follows: TGTGCCAGCAGCTACCTAGCGGGGAAGGCCTCTGGGGCCAACGTCCTGACTTTC.

This rearrangement joins TRBV19 to TRBJ1-2, with 10 bases matching TRBD1. Germline CDR1 is LNHDA and CDR2 is SQIVND (reference sequence). Trimming at V came to 7 bases and at J to 1 base, leaving 6 bases not matched to a gene. The length of the CDR3 is 15 residues. CDR3 region: CASTPTGGYNYGYTF. CDR3 bases: TGTGCCAGTACTCCGACAGGGGGCTATAACTATGGCTACACCTTC.

This clone was observed a single time. This chain connects TRBV18 to TRBJ1-2; D is possibly TRBD1 (5 bases). Trimming removed 0 bases at V and 6 bases at J, with 8 bases between. The germline V gene has CDR1 KGHSH and CDR2 LQKENI. This CDR3 is built from 13 residues. CDR3 nucleotides: TGTGCCAGCTCACCACCTTCCAGGGATGGCTACACCTTC. Translating gives CASSPPSRDGYTF.

The rearrangement uses TRBV7-8 and TRBJ1-1; perhaps TRBD1 as D (5 bases). The CDR3 consists of 16 residues. Trimming stripped 2 bases from V and 3 bases from J, with 16 bases between. The germline CDR1 and CDR2 sequences are SGHVS and FQNEAQ. CDR3 protein: CASSLRPGGMDTEAFF. The CDR3 coding sequence is TGTGCCAGCAGCTTACGCCCGGGGGGGATGGACACTGAAGCTTTCTTT.

The chain couples TRBV15 to TRBJ2-7; D is possibly TRBD1 (6 bases). The CDR3 runs to 17 residues. Germline loops: CDR1 LNHNV, CDR2 YYDKDF (reference sequence). The V end was cut by 1 base, the J end by 2 bases, with 18 bases between. The CDR3 nucleotides are TGTGCCACCAGCAGAGCTTGGGACACCGAGGGGCCCTACGAGCAGTACTTC. This encodes CATSRAWDTEGPYEQYF.

In its sample, this clone was seen a few times. This chain joins TRBV20-1 and TRBJ1-1; no firm D call. Per the germline V gene, CDR1 is DFQATT and CDR2 is SNEGSKA (reference sequence). V lost 3 bases and J lost 4, with 6 bases in between. The CDR3 has 11 residues. The CDR3 spells CSASSGTEAFF. CDR3 sequence (DNA): TGCAGTGCTAGTTCGGGCACTGAAGCTTTCTTT.

The chain combines TRBV10-2 with TRBJ2-1, with TRBD2 as a possible D gene (5 bases). Germline CDR1 WSHSY, CDR2 SAAADI. CDR3 size: 13 residues. The V end was cut by 6 bases, the J end by 9 bases, with 15 bases between. The CDR3 DNA follows: TGCGCCAGCAGGCGGGTGATTCAAGGTGAGCAGTTCTTC. It codes for CASRRVIQGEQFF.

The chain uses TRBV5-6 and TRBJ2-4; the match to TRBD1 covers 7 bases. The CDR3 consists of 18 residues. V lost 1 base and J lost 0; bases outside the gene matches: 10. Germline loops: CDR1 SGHDT, CDR2 YYEEEE. For the CDR3, the DNA is TGTGCCAGCAGCTTGTGGACAGGAGGTCATTTAGCCAAAAACATTCAGTACTTC. Translation: CASSLWTGGHLAKNIQYF.

The CDR3 sequence is CSAGHGTQYF. DNA for the CDR3: TGCAGTGCGGGTCATGGTACGCAGTATTTT. V is TRBV20-1 and J is TRBJ2-3; D call uncertain. This CDR3 spans 10 amino acids. V lost 6 bases to trimming and J lost 8 bases, with 9 bases between them. Per the germline V gene, CDR1 is DFQATT and CDR2 is SNEGSKA (reference sequence).

This sequence joins TRBV5-1 and TRBJ1-2, with a weak D call TRBD1 (5 bases). V lost 4 bases, J lost 2 bases, and 12 bases lay in between. Germline V lookup: CDR1 SGHRS, CDR2 YFSETQ. The CDR3 sequence is 14 residues long. This CDR3 is CASSLGLPNYGYTF. The CDR3 bases are TGCGCCAGCAGCCTGGGGCTCCCAAACTATGGCTACACCTTC.

CDR3: CASSRTVPSPGNTIYF. The CDR3 DNA reads as TGTGCCAGCTCCCGGACAGTCCCCTCTCCTGGAAACACCATATATTTT. The gene calls are TRBV18 and TRBJ1-3, with D possibly TRBD1 on 6 matching bases. Deletions cut 6 bases from V and 2 bases from J, with 17 bases between. Germline assignment: CDR1 KGHSH and CDR2 LQKENI. The CDR3 runs 16 residues.

This chain connects TRBV19 to TRBJ1-5; tentatively, D is TRBD1 (5 bases). Germline CDR1 reads LNHDA; CDR2 reads SQIVND (reference sequence). The V end was cut by 2 bases, the J end by 7 bases, with 12 bases between. CDR3 length: 14 residues. The CDR3 sequence is CASSIRGGGQPQHF. The CDR3 DNA is TGTGCCAGTAGTATAAGGGGTGGAGGACAGCCCCAGCATTTT.

The V call is TRBV6-5, the J call TRBJ1-2, with D maybe TRBD1 (5 bases). Germline V gene sequence: CDR1 MNHEY, CDR2 SVGAGI. V was trimmed by 3 bases and J by 4 bases, leaving 18 bases between them. The CDR3 has 16 amino acids. CDR3 sequence: CASSYSGTWGGYGYTF. The DNA of the CDR3 is TGTGCCAGCAGTTATTCGGGGACGTGGGGTGGCTATGGCTACACCTTC.

On this clone: The junction does not match germline at one end; this may be a read error. The sample has other DNA sequences that encode this CDR3 too. This chain uses TRBV6-5 with TRBJ1-1; TRBD1 is a possible D gene (5 bases). Per the germline V gene, CDR1 is MNHEY and CDR2 is SVGAGI. The CDR3 is made up of 14 amino acids. This CDR3 is CASSPYGGRTEAFF. The CDR3 coding sequence is TGTGCTAGCAGTCCTTACGGGGGGAGGACTGAAGCTTTCTTT.

This sequence joins TRBV5-1 and TRBJ2-2; the D call may be TRBD1 or TRBD2 (5 bases each). The CDR3 is made up of 14 amino acids. Germline V gene lookup returns CDR1 SGHRS and CDR2 YFSETQ. Deletions cut 7 bases from V and 0 bases from J, with 10 bases between. Here the CDR3 reads CASSGTANTGELFF. In DNA, the CDR3 is TGCGCCAGCTCCGGGACGGCGAACACCGGGGAGCTGTTTTTT. Full variable domain (missing parts from reference TRBV5-1 and TRBJ2-2): KAGVTQTPRYLIKTRGQQVTLSCSPISGHRSVSWYQQTPGQGLQFLFEYFSETQRNKGNFPGRFSGRQFSNSRSEMNVSTLELGDSALYLCASSGTANTGELFFGEGSRLTVL.

The chain carries TRBV7-9 and TRBJ2-2, with a tentative D call TRBD1 (5 bases). The CDR3 contains 13 residues. Germline lookup yields CDR1 SEHNR and CDR2 FQNEAQ (reference sequence). Between the trimmed V and J ends, which lost 6 bases and 7 bases, there was a span of 12 bases. The CDR3 sequence is CASRLGAGGELFF. The CDR3, as DNA: TGTGCCAGCAGGCTAGGGGCTGGCGGGGAGCTGTTTTTT.

The chain combines TRBV19 with TRBJ1-4, with D uncertain. The CDR3 extends over 16 amino acids. V was shortened by 6 bases and J by 0 bases, with 14 bases between the two germline ends. Germline V gene data show CDR1 as LNHDA and CDR2 as SQIVND (reference sequence). CDR3 nucleotides: TGTGCCAGTAGCTATAGGGCCGGATCAACTAATGAAAAACTGTTTTTT. Translation: CASSYRAGSTNEKLFF.

This rearrangement joins TRBV6-1 to TRBJ2-7; D is unresolved. Germline CDR1 MNHNS, CDR2 SASEGT. The length of the CDR3 is 12 residues. V was pared by 6 bases and J by 4 bases, with 10 bases between. CDR3 sequence reads: CASRGHRYEQYF. CDR3 in DNA: TGTGCCAGCAGAGGTCACCGGTACGAGCAGTACTTC.

V and J are TRBV5-5 and TRBJ1-3; D is perhaps TRBD1 (5 bases). The germline V gene encodes CDR1 SGHKS and CDR2 YYEKEE (reference sequence). The CDR3 covers 14 residues. Trimming shortened V by 4 bases and J by 4 bases, and 12 bases separated the two germline ends. The CDR3 DNA reads TGTGCCAGCAGCGGACAACTGGGGGGAAACACCATATATTTT. Translation gives CASSGQLGGNTIYF. Variable domain in full (rest from reference TRBV5-5 and TRBJ1-3): DAGVTQSPTHLIKTRGQQVTLRCSPISGHKSVSWYQQVLGQGPQFIFQYYEKEERGRGNFPDRFSARQFPNYSSELNVNALLLGDSALYLCASSGQLGGNTIYFGEGSWLTVV.

The chain joins TRBV5-6 to TRBJ1-1, with 7 bases matching TRBD1. CDR3 length: 12 residues. The junction had 7 bases not matched to a gene; V was cut back by 4 bases and J by 10 bases. CDR1 is SGHDT, CDR2 YYEEEE, per germline. The CDR3 nucleotides read TGTGCCAGCAGCCAGAACAGGGGACGAGCTTTCTTT. Protein sequence: CASSQNRGRAFF.

The chain joins TRBV6-5 to TRBJ1-6; a possible D gene is TRBD1 (5 bases). CDR3 length equals 13 residues. The V gene's germline CDR1 is MNHEY and CDR2 SVGAGI. The germline V and J ends were trimmed by 6 bases and 10 bases, with 13 bases remaining between them. CDR3 residues: CASRGGVGSPLHF. The CDR3 bases are TGTGCCAGCAGGGGGGGGGTCGGCTCACCCCTCCACTTT.

The genes are TRBV5-6 and TRBJ1-2; 10 bases line up with TRBD1. This CDR3 is built from 14 residues. The germline V gene has CDR1 SGHDT and CDR2 YYEEEE. Germline trimming cut 4 bases from V and 4 bases from J; bases unmatched to any gene: 4. The CDR3 is CASSRDRGIYGYTF. The CDR3 nucleotides are TGTGCCAGCAGCCGGGACAGGGGAATCTATGGCTACACCTTC.

J is TRBJ2-7 and V is TRBV19; the D gene is possibly TRBD2 (7 bases). This CDR3 has 13 residues. Trimming removed 6 bases at V and 6 bases at J, with 15 bases between. Germline CDR1 and CDR2: LNHDA and SQIVND (reference sequence). In DNA form, the CDR3 reads TGTGCCAGTAGCTACTCCGGGGGGCGCGAGCAGTACTTC. Translated, it gives CASSYSGGREQYF.

The rearrangement links TRBV7-8 to TRBJ2-1, with 9 positions matching TRBD2. V lost 3 bases, J lost 4 bases, and 4 bases stayed unmatched. CDR1 and CDR2 from the germline V gene are SGHVS and FQNEAQ. The CDR3 extends over 15 amino acids. In DNA, the CDR3 is TGTGCCAGCAGCTTGCGAGCGGGGGGATACAATGAGCAGTTCTTC. This translates into CASSLRAGGYNEQFF. Together with reference TRBV7-8 and TRBJ2-1, the CDR3 gives the full variable domain: GAGVSQSPRYKVAKRGQDVALRCDPISGHVSLFWYQQALGQGPEFLTYFQNEAQLDKSGLPSDRFFAERPEGSVSTLKIQRTQQEDSAVYLCASSLRAGGYNEQFFGPGTRLTVL.